These 23 T cell receptor beta chains share one sample of origin, sequenced in a study of blood T cell repertoires in COVID-19. The repertoire was sequenced with immunoSEQ multiplex PCR; TCRdb's copy has only in-frame clones and lacks some. The sample includes approximately 110,000 clones, 90% to 95% seen only once; the top ten take roughly 2.1%. The sample comprised peripheral blood. The origin of the receptors is a man in his forties or fifties with COVID-19, enrolled during active disease.

The V call is TRBV5-1, the J call TRBJ2-1, with TRBD1 identical over 8 bases. With 2 bases clipped from V and 7 bases from J, the junction kept 5 bases outside the gene matches. The germline V gene has CDR1 SGHRS and CDR2 YFSETQ. There are 14 residues in the CDR3. The CDR3 nucleotides are TGCGCCAGCAGCTTCTCAAACAGGGGGAATGAGCAGTTCTTC. As protein: CASSFSNRGNEQFF.

The rearrangement links TRBV7-2 to TRBJ1-4; perhaps TRBD1 as D (6 bases). Trimming removed 4 bases from V and 8 bases from J, with 17 bases in between. CDR3 length: 15 residues. Looked up from germline, CDR1 is SGHTA and CDR2 is FQGNSA. The CDR3 DNA is TGTGCCAGCAGCTCCGCAGGGGCAGGGTGGGAAAAACTGTTTTTT. It codes for CASSSAGAGWEKLFF.

The V and J genes are TRBV5-1 and TRBJ2-3; 12 positions match TRBD2. The CDR3 covers 14 residues. Germline V lookup: CDR1 SGHRS, CDR2 YFSETQ. V trimming: 3 bases; J trimming: 5 bases; junction bases outside the gene matches: 1. The CDR3 DNA is TGCGCCAGCAGCTCTAGCGGGAGGGGAGATACGCAGTATTTT. Amino acids: CASSSSGRGDTQYF.

The chain links TRBV12-3 or TRBV12-4 to TRBJ1-2, with 7 bases aligning to TRBD1. This CDR3 is 13 amino acids long. The V segment lost 4 bases and the J segment 7 bases; nucleotides outside the gene matches: 6. For the CDR3, the DNA is TGTGCCAGCAGTTGGAAAGACAGGGCTGGCTACACCTTC. Translation: CASSWKDRAGYTF.

This sequence joins TRBV21-1 and TRBJ1-1. TRBV21-1 is annotated as a pseudogene. This CDR3 comprises 17 residues. DNA of the CDR3: TGTGCCAGCAGCAAAGTTACCCGAGGGCTAGCCAACGACGAAGCTTTCTTT. Residues: CASSKVTRGLANDEAFF.

V is TRBV28 and J is TRBJ2-7, with 9 bases lining up with TRBD1. V was clipped by 5 bases and J by 3 bases; unmatched bases: 5. This CDR3 is 14 amino acids long. Germline CDR1 reads MDHEN; CDR2 reads SYDVKM. As DNA, the CDR3 is TGTGCCAGCAGTCTCGTGGGACAGGGCTACGAGCAGTACTTC. This sequence encodes CASSLVGQGYEQYF.

The J gene is TRBJ1-2, the V gene TRBV30, with no clear D. Trimming cost V 4 bases and J 4 bases, with 7 bases left between them. Germline-derived CDR1 and CDR2 are GTSNPN and SVGIG (reference sequence). There are 11 residues in the CDR3. The CDR3 sequence: CAWNGLYGYTF. The DNA for the CDR3 is TGTGCCTGGAACGGTCTCTATGGCTACACCTTC.

This chain links TRBV27 with TRBJ2-1; 7 bases line up with TRBD2. The germline gives CDR1 MNHEY, CDR2 SMNVEV (reference sequence). V lost 5 bases, J lost 8 bases, and 21 bases stayed unmatched. The CDR3 length is 18 residues. DNA for the CDR3: TGTGCCAGCAGTCCTCCGGGGAGAGGGAGGGAGTCGGGTGATGAGCAGTTCTTC. Translation: CASSPPGRGRESGDEQFF.

The chain links TRBV11-2 to TRBJ2-2; no definite D call. CDR1 is SGHAT and CDR2 is FQNNGV in the germline V gene. The length of the CDR3 is 14 residues. V was shortened by 2 bases and J by 3 bases, with 7 bases between the two germline ends. CDR3 sequence reads: CASSLYEDTGELFF. In DNA form, the CDR3 reads TGTGCCAGCAGCTTATACGAGGACACCGGGGAGCTGTTTTTT. The variable domain in full, with the rest retrieved from reference TRBV11-2 and TRBJ2-2, is EAGVAQSPRYKIIEKRQSVAFWCNPISGHATLYWYQQILGQGPKLLIQFQNNGVVDDSQLPKDRFSAERLKGVDSTLKIQPAKLEDSAVYLCASSLYEDTGELFFGEGSRLTVL.

This chain connects TRBV2 to TRBJ2-3; 7 bases map to TRBD2. Germline assignment: CDR1 SNHLY and CDR2 FYNNEI. The CDR3 loop spans 16 amino acids. Unmatched junction bases numbered 5, after V lost 2 bases and J lost 0 bases. The CDR3 bases are TGTGCCAGCAGTGAATGGGGTAGCGGGAGCACAGATACGCAGTATTTT. Translation: CASSEWGSGSTDTQYF.

The chain has TRBV2 and TRBJ1-2; 9 bases match TRBD1. After removal of 5 bases from V and 8 bases from J, the junction contained 6 bases not matched to a gene. CDR1 is SNHLY, CDR2 FYNNEI, per germline. The CDR3 has 13 residues. The DNA of the CDR3 is TGTGCCAGCAGTCCCGGACAGGGGCGAGGCTACACCTTC. Translating it yields CASSPGQGRGYTF.

V usage is TRBV3-1 (or the pseudogene TRBV3-2) and J usage is TRBJ1-1; 7 bases map to TRBD1. Germline CDR1 LGHDT, CDR2 YNNKEL (reference sequence). CDR3 length: 14 amino acids. J was trimmed by 1 base and V by 4 bases; bases with no gene match: 3. The CDR3, as DNA: TGTGCCAGCAGCCGTGGGACAGCGAACACTGAAGCTTTCTTT. Its translation is CASSRGTANTEAFF.

V usage is TRBV12-5 and J usage is TRBJ2-1; 10 bases are a match to TRBD1. V gave up 1 base and J gave up 6 bases; unmatched junction bases: 6. The CDR3 consists of 16 residues. CDR1 is LGHNT and CDR2 is FRNRAP in the germline V gene. Here the CDR3 DNA reads TGTGCTAGTGGTTTGGCGACAGGGGGCCTTTTCAATGAGCAGTTCTTC. This translates into CASGLATGGLFNEQFF.

The chain employs TRBV27 and TRBJ2-2, with D possibly matching TRBD1 (6 bases). The CDR3 runs 12 residues. V dropped 7 bases and J dropped 6 bases, with 9 bases sitting between them. Germline values: CDR1 MNHEY, CDR2 SMNVEV (reference sequence). The CDR3 nucleotides are TGTGCCAGCACCTCAGGGGCCGGGGAGCTGTTTTTT. The encoded protein is CASTSGAGELFF.

The rearrangement links TRBV19 to TRBJ2-1; 13 bases line up with TRBD2. The CDR3 totals 14 residues. V shed 10 bases, J shed 8 bases, and the junction held 8 bases outside the gene matches. The germline V gene encodes CDR1 LNHDA and CDR2 SQIVND (reference sequence). CDR3 nucleotides: TGTGCCACCTCGACTAGCGGGAGGCTGGATGAGCAGTTCTTC. Amino acids: CATSTSGRLDEQFF.

This chain links TRBV25-1 with TRBJ2-7, with D possibly matching TRBD2 (7 bases). Trimming shortened V by 4 bases and J by 4 bases, and 11 bases separated the two germline ends. Germline lookup yields CDR1 MGHDK and CDR2 SYGVNS. This CDR3 is built from 13 residues. The CDR3 protein is CASSAGGSYEQYV. CDR3 coding DNA: TGTGCCAGCAGTGCGGGGGGCAGTTACGAGCAGTACGTC.

The V gene is TRBV18, the J gene TRBJ1-5; D ambiguous. This CDR3 spans 13 amino acids. Germline values: CDR1 KGHSH, CDR2 LQKENI. V lost 5 bases and J lost 5, with 10 bases in between. The CDR3 bases are TGTGCCAGCTCATCCACGGTGGATCAGCCCCAGCATTTT. This sequence encodes CASSSTVDQPQHF.

This sequence joins TRBV6-1 and TRBJ2-7, with 9 bases fitting TRBD1. V trimming: 1 base; J trimming: 7 bases; junction bases outside the gene matches: 8. The CDR3 totals 15 residues. Germline CDR1 and CDR2: MNHNS and SASEGT. The CDR3 spells CASSEEDRGRGEQYF. DNA of the CDR3: TGTGCCAGCAGTGAAGAGGACAGGGGCCGTGGGGAGCAGTACTTC.

The chain employs TRBV19 and TRBJ1-4, with D perhaps matching TRBD1 (5 bases). Germline-derived CDR1 and CDR2 are LNHDA and SQIVND (reference sequence). V lost 4 bases and J 5 bases, leaving 17 bases between the germline ends. This CDR3 is built from 16 residues. CDR3 sequence (DNA): TGTGCCAGTAGTACCCGCCGGGCAGGGCCAAATGAAAAACTGTTTTTT. Its translation: CASSTRRAGPNEKLFF.

This clone was observed a single time. V usage is TRBV7-2 and J usage is TRBJ2-5, with D perhaps matching TRBD1 (6 bases). The germline V gene has CDR1 SGHTA and CDR2 FQGNSA. Deletions cut 5 bases from V and 5 bases from J, with 18 bases between. The CDR3 has 15 residues. CDR3 DNA: TGTGCCAGCAGCATCAATCCAGGGGCAAGCGAGACCCAGTACTTC. It is translated as CASSINPGASETQYF. Full variable domain (missing parts from reference TRBV7-2 and TRBJ2-5): GAGVSQSPSNKVTEKGKDVELRCDPISGHTALYWYRQSLGQGLEFLIYFQGNSAPDKSGLPSDRFSAERTGGSVSTLTIQRTQQEDSAVYLCASSINPGASETQYFGPGTRLLVL.

This sequence joins TRBV5-4 and TRBJ1-2; D is undetermined. Between the trimmed V and J ends, which lost 5 bases and 8 bases, there was a span of 13 bases. The CDR3 spans 12 residues. Germline lookup yields CDR1 SGHNT and CDR2 YYREEE (reference sequence). CDR3 amino acids: CASSLPGSGYTF. The CDR3 DNA sequence: TGTGCCAGCAGTCTTCCCGGGAGCGGCTACACCTTC.

The gene calls are TRBV30 and TRBJ1-5; no firm D call. This CDR3 comprises 13 residues. The germline V and J ends were trimmed by 0 bases and 4 bases, with 7 bases remaining between them. The germline CDR1 and CDR2 sequences are GTSNPN and SVGIG (reference sequence). CDR3 sequence: CAWSVSRNQPQHF. The CDR3 DNA sequence: TGTGCCTGGAGTGTAAGCCGGAATCAGCCCCAGCATTTT.

This clone occurred once. The chain recombines TRBV19 with TRBJ2-3; D gene unclear. The CDR3 is 15 amino acids. The V gene lost 5 bases and the J gene lost 1 base, with 13 bases spanning the gap. Germline CDR1 and CDR2: LNHDA and SQIVND (reference sequence). The CDR3 coding sequence is TGTGCCAGTAGTCACCAGGTGTATCGCACAGATACGCAGTATTTT. It encodes CASSHQVYRTDTQYF.